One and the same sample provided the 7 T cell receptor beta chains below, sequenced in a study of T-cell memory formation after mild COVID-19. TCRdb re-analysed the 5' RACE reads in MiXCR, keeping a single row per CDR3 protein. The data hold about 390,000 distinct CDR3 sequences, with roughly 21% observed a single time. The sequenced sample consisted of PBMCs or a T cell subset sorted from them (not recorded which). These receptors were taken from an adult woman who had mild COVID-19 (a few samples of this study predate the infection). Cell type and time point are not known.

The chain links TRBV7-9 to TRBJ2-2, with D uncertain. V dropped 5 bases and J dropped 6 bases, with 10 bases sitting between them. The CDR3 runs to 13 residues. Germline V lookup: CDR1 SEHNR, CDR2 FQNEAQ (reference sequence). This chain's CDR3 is CASSLDFPGELFF. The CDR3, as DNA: TGTGCCAGCAGCCTAGACTTTCCCGGGGAGCTGTTTTTT.

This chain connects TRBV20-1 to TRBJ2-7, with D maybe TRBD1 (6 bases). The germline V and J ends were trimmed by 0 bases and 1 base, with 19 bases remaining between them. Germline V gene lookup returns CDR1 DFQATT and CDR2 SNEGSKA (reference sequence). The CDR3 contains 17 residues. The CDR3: CSARDRIDAGASYEQYF. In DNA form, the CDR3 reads TGCAGTGCTAGAGACCGGATCGACGCAGGGGCTTCCTACGAGCAGTACTTC.

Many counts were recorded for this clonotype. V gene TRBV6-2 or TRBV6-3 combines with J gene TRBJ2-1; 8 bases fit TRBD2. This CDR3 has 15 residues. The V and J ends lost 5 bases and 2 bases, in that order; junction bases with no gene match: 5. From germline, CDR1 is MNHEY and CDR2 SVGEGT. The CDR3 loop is CASSPSGSAYNEQFF. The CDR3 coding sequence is TGTGCCAGCAGTCCAAGCGGGAGTGCCTACAATGAGCAGTTCTTC.

The CDR3 sequence is CASSMGPINSPLHF. CDR3 in DNA: TGTGCCAGTAGTATGGGACCGATTAATTCACCCCTCCACTTT. The chain is built from TRBV19 and TRBJ1-6, with TRBD1 as a possible D gene (5 bases). The germline V gene encodes CDR1 LNHDA and CDR2 SQIVND (reference sequence). V was pared by 3 bases and J by 6 bases, with 9 bases between. This CDR3 is built from 14 residues.

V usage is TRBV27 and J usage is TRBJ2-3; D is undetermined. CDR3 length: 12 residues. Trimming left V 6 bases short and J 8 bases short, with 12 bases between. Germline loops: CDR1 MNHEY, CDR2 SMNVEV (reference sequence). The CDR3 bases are TGTGCCAGCAGGCATCTAAGTGGTACGCAGTATTTT. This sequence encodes CASRHLSGTQYF.

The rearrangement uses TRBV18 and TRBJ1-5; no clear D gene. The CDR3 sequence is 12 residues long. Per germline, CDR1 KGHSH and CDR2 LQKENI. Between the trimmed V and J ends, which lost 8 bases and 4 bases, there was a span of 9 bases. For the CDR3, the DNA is TGTGCCAGCGCGGGTCCAAATCAGCCCCAGCATTTT. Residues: CASAGPNQPQHF.

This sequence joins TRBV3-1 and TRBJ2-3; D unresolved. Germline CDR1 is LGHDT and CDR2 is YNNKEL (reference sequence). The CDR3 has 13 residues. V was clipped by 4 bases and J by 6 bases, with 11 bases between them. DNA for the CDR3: TGTGCCAGCAGCCCTTCAAGGCGGGATACGCAGTATTTT. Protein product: CASSPSRRDTQYF.